This is a list of T cell receptor beta chains from one sample in a study of T cells in Graves' hyperthyroidism and ophthalmopathy. TCRdb reprocessed the multiplex PCR reads with MiXCR, giving one entry per CDR3 protein. Of hundreds of thousands of distinct CDR3 sequences listed, about 20% are singletons. The material sequenced was blood. The receptors originated from a man aged 35-49 years with Graves' ophthalmopathy. Both conserved end residues are part of each CDR3. Each record gives: clone size, V gene, J gene, CDR3 protein. Clone size, where shown, is once, few, many, or a class for clones that have expanded.

NA	TRBV29-1	TRBJ2-1	CSVEGAGGNEQFF
NA	TRBV29-1	TRBJ2-2	CSATGFSGELFF
many	TRBV11-3	TRBJ2-5	CASCAGPQETQYF
many	TRBV29-1	TRBJ1-2	CSVERGQGDGYTF
NA	TRBV6-5	TRBJ1-3	CASSYPTGAIGNTIYF
few	TRBV6-1	TRBJ1-1	CASSRGTTGRLNTEAFF
once	TRBV7-9	TRBJ1-1	CASSPDGVTEAFF
few	TRBV6-2/TRBV6-3	TRBJ2-5	CASSRARLETQYF
many	TRBV13	TRBJ2-7	CASSSPRGGFGEQYF
few	TRBV7-2	TRBJ2-7	CASSLAIHGNEQYF
many	TRBV7-9	TRBJ2-1	CASSLVSGDSSSYNEQFF
many	TRBV30	TRBJ1-2	CAWSPRGNYGYTF
few	TRBV6-6	TRBJ1-2	CASSYFGNYGYTF
NA	TRBV29-1	TRBJ1-1	CSASAGMDTEAFF
NA	TRBV18	TRBJ1-2	CASSPFKGSYGYTF
many	TRBV3-1	TRBJ2-1	CASSQDLGARNEQFF
NA	TRBV28	TRBJ2-6	CASSLTGNGPDF
few	TRBV7-9	TRBJ1-6	CASSHGQALGSPLHF
many	TRBV3-1	TRBJ2-2	CASSQERRKHGELFF
NA	TRBV30	TRBJ2-1	CAWSVLWTSKNNEQFF
few	TRBV11-2	TRBJ2-7	CASGYPPTGTSGRAYEQYF
NA	TRBV11-1	TRBJ2-1	CASSSTGALILNEQFF
NA	TRBV12-3/TRBV12-4	TRBJ2-2	CASRLGQGRPGELFF
NA	TRBV3-1	TRBJ1-3	CASSQLWLTSSGNTIYF
many	TRBV20-1	TRBJ2-3	CSARRTSGLSTDTQYF
NA	TRBV20-1	TRBJ1-5	CSAPRGVQPQHF
NA	TRBV13	TRBJ2-1	CASSTRTGYNEQFF
many	TRBV11-1	TRBJ2-1	CASSSLQGPYNEQFF
few	TRBV7-2	TRBJ1-2	CASSLSILRGYTF